A selection of T cell receptor beta chains follows, all from one sample in a study of identical twins. One entry per CDR3 protein results from TCRdb running MiXCR on the 5' RACE reads. The sample carries around 530,000 distinct CDR3 sequences, around 15% recorded once. The data were also submitted as part of a second study, on yellow fever vaccine responses in identical twins.

Sequenced: CD4+ T cells sorted from blood. The receptor set was obtained from a woman aged 18-29 years in good health. CDR3s include the opening cysteine and the closing phenylalanine or tryptophan. The order of the fields is CDR3 protein, CDR3 DNA, clone size, D gene, V gene, J gene. The D gene is left open where the match is weak. Expanded clones get a size class; other rows say once, few or many, or leave the size out.

CASSFLPSTKGAGSTDTQYF	TGCGCCAGCAGCTTTTTACCCTCCACAAAGGGGGCCGGGAGCACAGATACGCAGTATTTT	few	TRBD1	TRBV5-1	TRBJ2-3
CASSYQRDTQYF	TGTGCCAGCAGCTACCAAAGGGATACGCAGTATTTT	.	.	TRBV7-9	TRBJ2-3
CAISEGGSNTEAFF	TGTGCCATCAGTGAAGGAGGGAGTAACACTGAAGCTTTCTTT	many	.	TRBV10-3	TRBJ1-1
CASSPQRFNNEQFF	TGTGCCAGCAGCCCACAGCGCTTCAACAATGAGCAGTTCTTC	.	.	TRBV7-3	TRBJ2-1
CASTWPQGTTGELFF	TGCGCCAGCACCTGGCCACAGGGTACGACCGGGGAGCTGTTTTTT	.	.	TRBV5-1	TRBJ2-2
CASSFGSTGEQYF	TGTGCCAGCAGTTTTGGGTCAACCGGGGAGCAGTACTTC	few	.	TRBV27	TRBJ2-7
CTSSFRAGYTF	TGTACCAGCAGTTTTAGGGCTGGCTACACCTTC	.	.	TRBV12-3/TRBV12-4	TRBJ1-2
CASKGQNYGYTF	TGCGCCAGCAAAGGTCAGAACTATGGCTACACCTTC	few	.	TRBV5-1	TRBJ1-2
CASSDPGDGNYEQYF	TGTGCCAGCAGTGATCCTGGGGACGGGAACTACGAGCAGTACTTC	few	.	TRBV25-1	TRBJ2-7
CSVDVYTF	TGCAGCGTTGACGTCTACACCTTC	few	.	TRBV29-1	TRBJ1-2
CASSFSVQWIGGEQFF	TGCGCCAGCAGCTTCTCAGTCCAGTGGATAGGTGGTGAGCAGTTCTTC	few	.	TRBV5-1	TRBJ2-1
CASSLFLAGGYEQYF	TGTGCCAGCAGCTTGTTTTTAGCGGGAGGGTACGAGCAGTACTTC	few	TRBD2	TRBV7-2	TRBJ2-7
CASREVGKETQYF	TGTGCCAGCAGGGAAGTAGGGAAAGAGACCCAGTACTTC	few	.	TRBV6-2/TRBV6-3	TRBJ2-5
CSVEGRMRETQYF	TGCAGCGTTGAAGGACGGATGAGGGAGACCCAGTACTTC	once	.	TRBV29-1	TRBJ2-5
CASSQAPINQPQHF	TGTGCCAGCAGCCAAGCTCCTATCAATCAGCCCCAGCATTTT	.	.	TRBV3-1	TRBJ1-5
CASSFRGRGEPYEQYF	TGTGCCAGCAGCTTCCGGGGCCGGGGAGAGCCCTACGAGCAGTACTTC	few	.	TRBV7-9	TRBJ2-7
CASQAFTREQYF	TGTGCCTCCCAGGCCTTCACCAGGGAGCAGTACTTC	.	.	TRBV28	TRBJ2-7
CASAMRENTEAFF	TGTGCCAGCGCAATGAGGGAGAACACTGAAGCTTTCTTT	many	.	TRBV5-5	TRBJ1-1
CSASRGGRTDTQYF	TGCAGTGCTAGTCGAGGCGGGAGGACAGATACGCAGTATTTT	.	TRBD2	TRBV20-1	TRBJ2-3
CASSQRTSGSNEQYF	TGTGCCAGCTCACAAAGGACTAGCGGGAGCAACGAGCAGTACTTC	.	TRBD2	TRBV18	TRBJ2-7